The 25 T cell receptor beta chains reported below all come from one sample, sequenced in a study of blood T cell repertoires in COVID-19 (TCRdb year 2020). The library was generated by the immunoSEQ multiplex PCR assay. What TCRdb holds here is the immuneACCESS table cut down to in-frame rearrangements. Part of the clones is not present; checked against another copy, under half of the missing clones reflect an unresolved V gene, and the others are unexplained. Present in this sample are about 270,000 clones, 65% to 85% of which were seen just once. The ten top clones hold approximately 6% of the sample. The sequencing input was peripheral blood. The origin of the receptors is a man older than 75 with acute or convalescent COVID-19.

The chain is built from TRBV5-1 and TRBJ1-3, with D possibly TRBD1 on 6 matching bases. Germline CDR1 is SGHRS and CDR2 is YFSETQ. Trimming took 4 bases from V and 1 from J, leaving 12 bases between them. The CDR3 length is 15 residues. The CDR3 DNA reads as TGCGCCAGCAGCACACAGGGAGTTTCTGGAAACACCATATATTTT. Its translation is CASSTQGVSGNTIYF.

The chain links TRBV6-5 to TRBJ1-2, with D perhaps matching TRBD1 (6 bases). The CDR3 extends over 14 amino acids. Germline V gives CDR1 MNHEY, CDR2 SVGAGI. The ends were cut back, 6 bases at V and 5 bases at J, with 16 bases in the middle. Here the CDR3 reads CASSTGGGAYGYTF. The CDR3 region has the DNA TGTGCCAGCAGCACGGGTGGGGGGGCGTATGGCTACACCTTC.

The chain recombines TRBV2 with TRBJ2-1; maybe TRBD1 (6 bases). V gave up 7 bases and J gave up 5 bases, with 18 bases separating them. The length of the CDR3 is 15 residues. Per germline, CDR1 SNHLY and CDR2 FYNNEI. The CDR3 nucleotides read TGTGCCAGCAAACGGACAGAGAGAGGTAACAATGAGCAGTTCTTC. Protein product: CASKRTERGNNEQFF.

The chain recombines TRBV3-1 (or the pseudogene TRBV3-2) with TRBJ2-5; 8 bases match TRBD1. The germline V gene encodes CDR1 LGHDT and CDR2 YNNKEL (reference sequence). Unmatched junction bases numbered 5, after V lost 5 bases and J lost 3 bases. This CDR3 has 14 amino acids. The CDR3 here is CASSLGQEKETQYF. Here the CDR3 DNA reads TGTGCCAGCAGCTTGGGACAGGAGAAAGAGACCCAGTACTTC.

The chain links TRBV9 to TRBJ2-7; perhaps TRBD2 as D (6 bases). The CDR3 is made up of 15 amino acids. With 2 bases removed from V and 3 bases from J, the gap between germline ends came to 15 bases. The germline V gene has CDR1 SGDLS and CDR2 YYNGEE. The CDR3 coding sequence is TGTGCCAGCAGCGTCTCCTCCGGGGGAGGCTACGAGCAGTACTTC. It encodes CASSVSSGGGYEQYF.

This clone was counted only a few times. V is TRBV28 and J is TRBJ1-2; maybe TRBD1 (5 bases). CDR1 MDHEN and CDR2 SYDVKM come from the germline V gene. This CDR3 is 14 amino acids long. The V end was cut by 3 bases, the J end by 4 bases, with 12 bases between. Here the CDR3 DNA reads TGTGCCAGCAGTTTTGGGGACTCAAGCTATGGCTACACCTTC. Its protein is CASSFGDSSYGYTF.

J is TRBJ2-6 and V is TRBV2; possibly TRBD2 for D (6 bases). The CDR3 extends over 17 amino acids. V gave up 6 bases and J gave up 0 bases, with 15 bases separating them. CDR1 and CDR2 (germline): SNHLY, FYNNEI. The CDR3 is CASRGWRVDSGANVLTF. For the CDR3, the DNA is TGTGCCAGCAGGGGTTGGAGGGTTGACTCTGGGGCCAACGTCCTGACTTTC.

The genes are TRBV12-3 or TRBV12-4 and TRBJ2-1; 7 bases align to TRBD1. This CDR3 has 13 amino acids. Germline trimming cut 7 bases from V and 7 bases from J; bases unmatched to any gene: 7. The CDR3 nucleotides are TGTGCCAGCATGGTCGACAGGGATAATGAGCAGTTCTTC. This encodes CASMVDRDNEQFF.

The chain employs TRBV18 and TRBJ1-5; no clear D. V was shortened by 2 bases and J by 0 bases, with 8 bases between the two germline ends. The CDR3 loop spans 15 amino acids. Germline values: CDR1 KGHSH, CDR2 LQKENI. This CDR3 is CASSPTRNSNQPQHF. The DNA for the CDR3 is TGTGCCAGCTCACCAACGAGGAATAGCAATCAGCCCCAGCATTTT. Together with reference TRBV18 and TRBJ1-5, the CDR3 gives the full variable domain: NAGVMQNPRHLVRRRGQEARLRCSPMKGHSHVYWYRQLPEEGLKFMVYLQKENIIDESGMPKERFSAEFPKEGPSILRIQQVVRGDSAAYFCASSPTRNSNQPQHFGDGTRLSIL.

This sequence joins TRBV7-2 and TRBJ1-1; 8 bases match TRBD1. The CDR3 runs to 14 residues. J lost 1 base, V lost 5 bases, and 3 bases had no gene match. Per germline, CDR1 SGHTA and CDR2 FQGNSA. The CDR3 spells CASSPDRGNTEAFF. The DNA of the CDR3 is TGTGCCAGCAGCCCCGACAGGGGGAACACTGAAGCTTTCTTT.

The V gene is TRBV18, the J gene TRBJ1-1, with D perhaps TRBD1 (5 bases). This CDR3 contains 16 residues. Trimming left V 3 bases short and J 0 bases short, with 14 bases between. CDR1 and CDR2 (germline): KGHSH, LQKENI. CDR3 residues: CASSPSRQLMNTEAFF. The DNA of the CDR3 is TGTGCCAGCTCACCCAGCAGACAGCTCATGAACACTGAAGCTTTCTTT.

The chain links TRBV6-5 to TRBJ1-1; D remains unclear. V gave up 7 bases and J gave up 2 bases, with 11 bases separating them. CDR3 length: 13 residues. Germline loops: CDR1 MNHEY, CDR2 SVGAGI. The CDR3 reads CASTLTKNTEAFF. The CDR3 DNA is TGTGCCAGCACCTTAACAAAAAACACTGAAGCTTTCTTT.

The chain recombines TRBV18 with TRBJ2-7; 7 bases align to TRBD1. The germline CDR1 and CDR2 sequences are KGHSH and LQKENI. V lost 2 bases and J lost 7; bases outside the gene matches: 2. This CDR3 has 12 amino acids. The CDR3 coding sequence is TGTGCCAGCTCACCAACAGGGGATGAGCAGTACTTC. Amino acid sequence: CASSPTGDEQYF.

V and J are TRBV5-1 and TRBJ2-7; 7 bases align to TRBD2. Unmatched junction bases numbered 10, after V lost 4 bases and J lost 3 bases. CDR3 length: 15 residues. Germline loops: CDR1 SGHRS, CDR2 YFSETQ. CDR3 amino acids: CASSPREGSNYEQYF. The CDR3, as DNA: TGCGCCAGCAGCCCTAGGGAGGGATCGAACTACGAGCAGTACTTC.

The chain joins TRBV10-3 to TRBJ1-1, with TRBD1 matching over 7 bases. The V and J ends lost 11 bases and 1 base, in that order; junction bases with no gene match: 7. The germline V gene encodes CDR1 ENHRY and CDR2 SYGVKD. This CDR3 has 13 amino acids. DNA of the CDR3: TGTGCCGTCGCGGGACAGACGAACACTGAAGCTTTCTTT. Translating gives CAVAGQTNTEAFF.

The chain is built from TRBV28 and TRBJ2-5, with TRBD1 matching over 8 bases. Germline lookup yields CDR1 MDHEN and CDR2 SYDVKM. With V trimmed by 6 bases and J by 2 bases, 8 bases remained unmatched. The CDR3 covers 15 residues. CDR3 amino acids: CASSTSGTGQETQYF. The CDR3 nucleotides are TGTGCCAGCAGCACATCCGGGACAGGACAAGAGACCCAGTACTTC.

The chain employs TRBV2 and TRBJ2-1; TRBD1 matches at 7 bases. The junction had 7 bases not matched to a gene; V was cut back by 4 bases and J by 4 bases. The V gene's germline CDR1 is SNHLY and CDR2 FYNNEI. CDR3 length equals 15 residues. CDR3 amino acids: CASSVVGGAYNEQFF. In DNA form, the CDR3 reads TGTGCCAGCAGTGTGGTAGGGGGCGCTTACAATGAGCAGTTCTTC.

The J gene is TRBJ2-3, the V gene TRBV21-1; the DNA was not used to check the table's D call, TRBD1. TRBV21-1 represents a pseudogene. CDR3 length equals 19 residues. The CDR3 bases are TGTGCCAGCAGTACAATCCTGACCCCTTTGGGCCGTGGGACAGATACGCAGTATTTT. This sequence encodes CASSTILTPLGRGTDTQYF.

The gene calls are TRBV11-2 and TRBJ2-2; 8 bases are shared with TRBD2. This CDR3 is 16 amino acids long. Germline V CDR1 and CDR2: SGHAT, FQNNGV. J was trimmed by 7 bases and V by 5 bases; bases with no gene match: 12. The CDR3 reads CASSAPRLAKGGELFF. The CDR3 region has the DNA TGTGCCAGCAGCGCCCCCCGACTAGCGAAAGGCGGGGAGCTGTTTTTT.

The chain carries TRBV2 and TRBJ2-1; D might be TRBD2 (5 bases). The germline V gene has CDR1 SNHLY and CDR2 FYNNEI. The CDR3 runs 14 residues. Deletions cut 4 bases from V and 4 bases from J, with 11 bases between. The CDR3 sequence is CASSGTFFYNEQFF. The CDR3 region has the DNA TGTGCCAGCAGTGGGACTTTTTTTTACAATGAGCAGTTCTTC.

This clone was observed once. The chain joins TRBV20-1 to TRBJ1-2; TRBD1 matches at 12 bases. The CDR3 consists of 13 residues. Losses at the gene ends were 3 bases for V and 13 bases for J; bases not matched to a gene: 9. Germline CDR1 is DFQATT and CDR2 is SNEGSKA (reference sequence). The DNA for the CDR3 is TGCAGTGCTAGTCCCGGGACAGGGGGCTCTGGCACCTTC. Protein sequence: CSASPGTGGSGTF.

V is TRBV29-1 and J is TRBJ2-1; 10 nucleotides align to TRBD1. The germline V gene encodes CDR1 SQVTM and CDR2 ANQGSEA. The CDR3 consists of 14 residues. Trimming at V came to 5 bases and at J to 2 bases, leaving 3 bases not matched to a gene. The CDR3 coding sequence is TGCAGCGTTCACGGACAGGGGGCCTACAATGAGCAGTTCTTC. Translation: CSVHGQGAYNEQFF.

This clone was picked up one time. The chain employs TRBV28 and TRBJ2-2, with D perhaps TRBD2 (6 bases). The V end lost 2 bases, the J end lost 6 bases, and 7 bases lay between the germline ends. The CDR3 totals 13 residues. The germline V gene encodes CDR1 MDHEN and CDR2 SYDVKM. CDR3 loop: CASSLTSPGELFF. The CDR3 DNA sequence: TGTGCCAGCAGTTTAACTAGCCCCGGGGAGCTGTTTTTT.

As to this clone: An end of the junction does not agree with germline; a read error may underlie this. V usage is TRBV7-7 and J usage is TRBJ2-4; 9 nucleotides agree with TRBD1. CDR3 size: 14 residues. Germline V lookup: CDR1 SSHAT, CDR2 FNYEAQ (reference sequence). The CDR3 nucleotides read TGTGCTAGCAGCCCCGGACAGGGGCTAAACATTCAGTACTTC. It codes for CASSPGQGLNIQYF.

The genes are TRBV15 and TRBJ2-5; 12 nucleotides match TRBD2. The CDR3 is 16 amino acids. Trimming removed 3 bases from V and 5 bases from J; junction bases left unmatched: 7. Per the germline V gene, CDR1 is LNHNV and CDR2 is YYDKDF (reference sequence). CDR3 nucleotide sequence: TGTGCCACCAGCAGGGCCACTAGCGGGGGGACTGAGACCCAGTACTTC. Protein product: CATSRATSGGTETQYF.